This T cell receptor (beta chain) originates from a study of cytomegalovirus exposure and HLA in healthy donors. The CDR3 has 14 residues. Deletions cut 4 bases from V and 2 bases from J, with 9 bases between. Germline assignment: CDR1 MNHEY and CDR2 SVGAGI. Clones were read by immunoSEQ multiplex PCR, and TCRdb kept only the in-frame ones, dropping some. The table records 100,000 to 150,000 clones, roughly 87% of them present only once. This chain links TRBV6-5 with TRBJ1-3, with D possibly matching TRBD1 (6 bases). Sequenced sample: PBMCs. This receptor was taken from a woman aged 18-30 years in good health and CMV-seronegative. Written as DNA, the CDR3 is TGTGCCAGCAGTTGGTCAGGGGCTGGAAACACCATATATTTT. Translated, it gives CASSWSGAGNTIYF.